Here is one T cell receptor beta chain with its context. The data were taken from a study of blood T cell repertoires in COVID-19. Study information: From T cells, B-cell-depleted T cells, or PBMCs came the material, which was cDNA or gDNA.

Profiling relied on immunoSEQ multiplex PCR, and the TCRdb table lists in-frame clones only, not all of them. The sample lists roughly 290,000 clones, about nine tenths seen once, with about 1.7% in the top ten. This CDR3 comprises 17 residues. Germline V gene lookup returns CDR1 MNHEY and CDR2 SMNVEV (reference sequence). V was pared by 5 bases and J by 9 bases, with 17 bases of the junction left unmatched. This chain connects TRBV27 to TRBJ2-4, with 9 bases that match TRBD2. Sequencing was carried out using PBMCs or T cells enriched from blood (not recorded which). This clonotype was obtained from a woman aged 40 to 49 who had recovered from COVID-19. The DNA of the CDR3 is TGTGCCAGCAGTAGGGGTTACGGTAGCGGGAGCCCTAGCATTCAGTACTTC. Its protein is CASSRGYGSGSPSIQYF.